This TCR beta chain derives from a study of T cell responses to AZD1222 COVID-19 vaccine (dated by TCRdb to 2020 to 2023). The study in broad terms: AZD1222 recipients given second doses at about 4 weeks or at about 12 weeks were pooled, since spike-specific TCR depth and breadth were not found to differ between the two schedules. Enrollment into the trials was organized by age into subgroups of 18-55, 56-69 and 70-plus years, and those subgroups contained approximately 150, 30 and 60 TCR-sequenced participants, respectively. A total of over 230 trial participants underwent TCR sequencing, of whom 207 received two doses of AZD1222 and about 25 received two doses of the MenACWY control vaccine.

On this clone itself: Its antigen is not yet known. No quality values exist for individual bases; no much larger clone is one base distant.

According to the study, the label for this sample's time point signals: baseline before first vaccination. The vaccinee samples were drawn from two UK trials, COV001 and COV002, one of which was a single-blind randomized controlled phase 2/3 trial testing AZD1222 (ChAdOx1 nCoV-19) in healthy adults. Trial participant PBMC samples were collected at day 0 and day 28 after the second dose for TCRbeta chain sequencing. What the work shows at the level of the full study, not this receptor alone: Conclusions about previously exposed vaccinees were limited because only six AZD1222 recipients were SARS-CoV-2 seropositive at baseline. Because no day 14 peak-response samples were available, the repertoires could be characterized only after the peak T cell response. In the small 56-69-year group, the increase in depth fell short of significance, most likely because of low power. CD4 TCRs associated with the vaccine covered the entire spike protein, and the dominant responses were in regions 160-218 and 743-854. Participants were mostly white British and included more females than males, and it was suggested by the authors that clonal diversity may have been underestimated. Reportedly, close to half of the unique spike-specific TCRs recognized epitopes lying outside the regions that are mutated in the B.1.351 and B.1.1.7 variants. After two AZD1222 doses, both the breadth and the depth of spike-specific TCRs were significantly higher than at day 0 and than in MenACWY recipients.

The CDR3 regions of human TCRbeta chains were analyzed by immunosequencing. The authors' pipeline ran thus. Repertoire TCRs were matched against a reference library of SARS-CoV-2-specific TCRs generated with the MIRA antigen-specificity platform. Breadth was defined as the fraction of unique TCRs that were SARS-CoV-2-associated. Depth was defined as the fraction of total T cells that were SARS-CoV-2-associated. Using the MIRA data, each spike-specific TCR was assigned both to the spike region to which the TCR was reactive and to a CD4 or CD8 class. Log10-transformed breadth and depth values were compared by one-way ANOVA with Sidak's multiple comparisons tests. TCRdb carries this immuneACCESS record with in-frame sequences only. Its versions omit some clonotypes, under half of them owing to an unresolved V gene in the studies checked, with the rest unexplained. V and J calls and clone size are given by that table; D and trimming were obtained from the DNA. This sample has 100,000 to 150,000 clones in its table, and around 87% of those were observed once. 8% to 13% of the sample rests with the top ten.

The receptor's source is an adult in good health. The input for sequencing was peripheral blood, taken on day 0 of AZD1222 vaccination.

The CDR3 loop reads CASSLEYSDTQYF. The DNA reads as follows: TGTGCCAGCAGCTTAGAGTACTCAGATACGCAGTATTTT. This chain is built from TRBV7-2 and TRBJ2-3; the D gene is not confidently resolved. V sheds 1 base and J sheds 4 bases, leaving 6 bases between their ends. Counted from cysteine to phenylalanine, this CDR3 has 13 amino acids. The CDR3 DNA has 39 bases and is translated from base 1. CDR1 SGHTA and CDR2 FQGNSA were looked up in the germline V gene.